This TCR beta chain was recovered during a study of OX40 agonist ivuxolimab in advanced cancers. In the study overall: Males comprised 82.7% of the group, whose mean age was approximately 60 years (range 23 to 79). Study conclusions and caveats: At 0.1 to 3.0 mg/kg, CD4+ and CD8+ blood T cells expanded clonally by week 6.

Clones were read by immunoSEQ multiplex PCR, and TCRdb kept only the in-frame ones, dropping some. This sample has approximately 41,000 clones, with approximately 88% found just once. Germline values: CDR1 SGHNT, CDR2 YYREEE (reference sequence). The CDR3 has 13 amino acids. V lost 4 bases to trimming and J lost 3 bases, with 8 bases between them. Remarks on this clone: What it binds is not known.

At baseline, cycle 4 day 1, and cycle 7 day 1, blood was sampled. The genes are TRBV5-4 and TRBJ1-3, with D perhaps TRBD1 (5 bases). The specimen was CD4+ or CD8+ T cells sorted from blood, collected in a trial of the OX40 agonist ivuxolimab. The TCR originated in an adult with an advanced solid tumor such as melanoma, head and neck, liver or kidney cancer. CDR3 protein: CASSLTVGNTIYF. DNA for the CDR3: TGTGCCAGCAGCCTGACAGTTGGAAACACCATATATTTT.